This TCR beta chain was obtained from a study of blood T cell repertoires in COVID-19. Looking at the study overall: From T cells, B-cell-depleted T cells, or PBMCs came the material, which was cDNA or gDNA.

Here immunoSEQ multiplex PCR was the method, and the copy in TCRdb shows in-frame clones only, minus some. The sample has a few hundred thousand clones; about 88% are singletons. This study enrolled people aged about 18 to 100 from under 25 US geographic areas. This CDR3 has 15 amino acids. The V and J ends lost 9 bases and 0 bases respectively, with 18 bases between them. Germline V gene lookup returns CDR1 MDHEN and CDR2 SYDVKM. The chain links TRBV28 to TRBJ2-7; perhaps TRBD2 as D (5 bases). Material: PBMCs or T cells enriched from blood (not recorded which). The TCR sequence derives from a woman under 30 who had been exposed to COVID-19. The CDR3 loop is CARDLREISSYEQYF. The CDR3 DNA sequence: TGTGCCAGGGACCTTAGGGAGATAAGCTCCTACGAGCAGTACTTC. Filled out from reference TRBV28 and TRBJ2-7, the complete variable domain reads DVKVTQSSRYLVKRTGEKVFLECVQDMDHENMFWYRQDPGLGLRLIYFSYDVKMKEKGDIPEGYSVSREKKERFSLILESASTNQTSMYLCARDLREISSYEQYFGPGTRLTVT.